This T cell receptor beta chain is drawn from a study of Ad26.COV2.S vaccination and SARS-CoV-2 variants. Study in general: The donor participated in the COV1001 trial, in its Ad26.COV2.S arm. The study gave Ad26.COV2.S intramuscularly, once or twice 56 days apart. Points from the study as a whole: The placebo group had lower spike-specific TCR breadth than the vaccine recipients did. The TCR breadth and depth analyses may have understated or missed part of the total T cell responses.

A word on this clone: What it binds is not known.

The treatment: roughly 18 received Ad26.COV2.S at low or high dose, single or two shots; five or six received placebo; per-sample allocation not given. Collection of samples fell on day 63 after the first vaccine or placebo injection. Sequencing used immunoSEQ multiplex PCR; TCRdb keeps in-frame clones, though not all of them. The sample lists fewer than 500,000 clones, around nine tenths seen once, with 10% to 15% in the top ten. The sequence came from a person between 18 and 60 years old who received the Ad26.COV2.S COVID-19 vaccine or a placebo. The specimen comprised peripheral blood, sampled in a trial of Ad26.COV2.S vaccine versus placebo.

CDR3 sequence reads: CSALYYEQYF. The DNA of the CDR3 is TGCAGTGCTCTCTACTACGAGCAGTACTTC. This chain connects TRBV20-1 to TRBJ2-7; D ambiguous. V lost 5 bases and J lost 3, with 5 bases in between. This CDR3 is built from 10 residues. Germline loops: CDR1 DFQATT, CDR2 SNEGSKA (reference sequence).